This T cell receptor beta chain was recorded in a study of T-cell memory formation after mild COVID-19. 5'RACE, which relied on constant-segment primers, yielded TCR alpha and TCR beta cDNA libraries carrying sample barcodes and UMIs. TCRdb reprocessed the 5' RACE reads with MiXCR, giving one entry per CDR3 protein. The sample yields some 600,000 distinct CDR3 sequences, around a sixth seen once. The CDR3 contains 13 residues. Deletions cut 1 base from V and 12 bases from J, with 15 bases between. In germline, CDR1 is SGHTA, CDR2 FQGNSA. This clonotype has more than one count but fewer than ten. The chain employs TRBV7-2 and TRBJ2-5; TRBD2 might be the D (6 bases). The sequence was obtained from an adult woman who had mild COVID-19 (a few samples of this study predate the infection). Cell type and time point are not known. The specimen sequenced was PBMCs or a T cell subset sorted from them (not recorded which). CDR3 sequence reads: CASSLDSSGVKYF. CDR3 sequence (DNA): TGTGCCAGCAGCTTAGATTCGTCGGGAGTCAAGTACTTC.